The clone carrying this T cell receptor beta chain was counted ten times or more. The sample belongs to a study of tumor-infiltrating lymphocytes in primary liver carcinoma. Blood RNA originated from unsorted whole blood, with germline DNA additionally extracted. CDR1 and CDR2 (germline): ENHRY, SYGVKD. V gave up 6 bases and J gave up 7 bases; unmatched junction bases: 18. The CDR3 length is 17 residues. From about 0.5 ug of total RNA, TCR beta-specific cDNA was reverse-transcribed using a constant-region primer. Researchers made the TCR beta libraries by running three nested multiplex PCR rounds with slightly modified ARM-PCR. It was with TRBV1-TRBV30 forward primers and a C-beta reverse primer that the first two PCR rounds were run, at 10 to 11 cycles each. TCRdb independently ran MiXCR on the multiplex PCR reads; one entry per CDR3 protein. The table includes approximately 330,000 distinct CDR3 sequences, about two thirds detected once.

This TCR was sampled from a man in his forties or fifties with primary liver carcinoma and hepatitis B virus infection. The chain has TRBV10-3 and TRBJ2-1, with 7 bases aligning to TRBD2. Input material: peripheral blood. CDR3 DNA sequence: TGTGCCATCAGCCCTTACCCAACTAGCGTTGGCGGAAATGAGCAGTTCTTC. This sequence encodes CAISPYPTSVGGNEQFF.